This T cell receptor (beta chain) was sequenced during a study of blood T cell repertoires in COVID-19. Overall study context: Spain, Italy and the United States supplied samples that represented acute and convalescent COVID-19. Sources were T cells, B-cell-depleted T cells, or PBMCs; the material itself was cDNA or gDNA.

In the study's own analysis: The assay estimated nucleated cells by amplifying reference gene primers. The assay was immunoSEQ multiplex PCR, and TCRdb's table has in-frame clones only and misses some. V, J and clone size are taken as reported in that table, and D and trimming were inferred from the DNA itself. Of about 180,000 clones in the sample, 65% to 90% were seen once. Germline-derived CDR1 and CDR2 are MDHEN and SYDVKM. The CDR3 totals 13 residues. The V and J ends lost 6 bases and 6 bases, in that order; junction bases with no gene match: 7. This sequence joins TRBV28 and TRBJ2-7; 8 bases line up with TRBD1. Sequenced sample: peripheral blood. The TCR originated in a human donor in a cohort sampled during active COVID-19. The CDR3 loop is CASSPADRAEQYF. DNA of the CDR3: TGTGCCAGCAGCCCAGCGGACAGGGCCGAGCAGTACTTC.